One sample yielded the 14 T cell receptor beta chains listed below, sequenced in a study of cytomegalovirus exposure and HLA in healthy donors. The PCR had 60 Vbeta and 13 Jbeta primers. The assay was immunoSEQ multiplex PCR, and TCRdb's table has in-frame clones only and misses some. The table records over 120,000 clones, approximately 84% of them present only once. The sample was PBMCs. The receptors stem from a man aged 30-40 years in good health and CMV-seropositive.

In its sample, this clone was seen once. The rearrangement joins TRBV7-7 to TRBJ2-2; 11 bases are a match to TRBD2. CDR1 and CDR2 from the germline V gene are SSHAT and FNYEAQ (reference sequence). CDR3 size: 17 residues. J lost 2 bases, V lost 4 bases, and 6 bases had no gene match. CDR3 sequence: CASSSVAGGPNTGELFF. DNA of the CDR3: TGTGCCAGCAGCTCCGTAGCGGGAGGGCCTAACACCGGGGAGCTGTTTTTT. Using reference TRBV7-7 and TRBJ2-2 for the parts outside the CDR3, the full variable domain is GAGVSQSPRYKVTKRGQDVTLRCDPISSHATLYWYQQALGQGPEFLTYFNYEAQPDKSGLPSDRFSAERPEGSISTLTIQRTEQRDSAMYRCASSSVAGGPNTGELFFGEGSRLTVL.

For this clone: Compared with germline, one end of the junction differs, possibly owing to a read error. Other DNA sequences in this sample translate to the same CDR3. The rearrangement links TRBV6-6 to TRBJ1-1; TRBD1 is a possible D gene (5 bases). The CDR3 is 14 residues long. Per germline, CDR1 MNHNY and CDR2 SVGAGI (reference sequence). CDR3 DNA sequence: TGTGCCAGCAGTTACTCGAGATCGGACACTGAGGCTTTCTTT. Amino acids: CASSYSRSDTEAFF.

The chain carries TRBV2 and TRBJ1-5; TRBD1 agrees at 8 bases. The CDR3 length is 17 residues. Trimming at V came to 2 bases and at J to 7 bases, leaving 13 bases not matched to a gene. The germline gives CDR1 SNHLY, CDR2 FYNNEI. CDR3 in amino acids: CASSEQGARIGKQPQHF. CDR3 bases: TGTGCCAGCAGTGAACAGGGGGCGCGGATTGGTAAGCAGCCCCAGCATTTT.

This rearrangement joins TRBV10-3 to TRBJ1-1; tentative D call: TRBD1 (5 bases). Germline V lookup: CDR1 ENHRY, CDR2 SYGVKD. Trimming removed 9 bases from V and 4 bases from J, with 18 bases in between. The CDR3 is 14 amino acids. CDR3: CAMKGQGRATEAFF. The CDR3 bases are TGTGCCATGAAGGGGCAGGGTAGGGCCACTGAAGCTTTCTTT.

The V and J genes are TRBV18 and TRBJ2-7; 12 bases are a match to TRBD2. After removal of 4 bases from V and 6 bases from J, the junction contained 10 bases not matched to a gene. Germline CDR1 reads KGHSH; CDR2 reads LQKENI. The CDR3 loop spans 16 amino acids. CDR3 DNA sequence: TGTGCCAGCTCACTTTCTCTAGCGGGAGGGCCGGGCGAGCAGTACTTC. It codes for CASSLSLAGGPGEQYF.

This rearrangement joins TRBV11-3 to TRBJ2-7; the match to TRBD1 covers 9 bases. CDR1 SGHNT and CDR2 YENEEA come from the germline V gene. The CDR3 sequence is 15 residues long. J lost 4 bases, V lost 4 bases, and 8 bases had no gene match. Written as DNA, the CDR3 is TGTGCCAGCAGCTCCCGGGACAGGGACGCGTACGAGCAGTACTTC. Translating gives CASSSRDRDAYEQYF.

This chain's CDR3 is CASSLRGQGSTEAFF. The CDR3 nucleotides read TGTGCCAGCAGTTTACGAGGACAGGGGTCCACTGAAGCTTTCTTT. The rearrangement links TRBV9 to TRBJ1-1; 9 bases line up with TRBD1. Unmatched junction bases numbered 9, after V lost 5 bases and J lost 4 bases. The CDR3 covers 15 residues. The germline gives CDR1 SGDLS, CDR2 YYNGEE.

The chain couples TRBV5-1 to TRBJ2-7; 9 bases agree with TRBD1. V trimming: 7 bases; J trimming: 4 bases; junction bases outside the gene matches: 3. CDR1 is SGHRS, CDR2 YFSETQ, per germline. The CDR3 totals 12 residues. The CDR3, as DNA: TGCGCCAGCGGCGGGACAGGGTACGAGCAGTACTTC. Its translation: CASGGTGYEQYF.

This clone was seen only a few times. V and J are TRBV4-2 and TRBJ2-3, with a possible D match to TRBD1 (5 bases). Germline CDR1 is LGHNA and CDR2 is YNFKEQ. This CDR3 contains 17 residues. V lost 1 base to trimming and J lost 4 bases, with 18 bases between them. The CDR3 sequence is CASSQGGWEAGADTQYF. CDR3 bases: TGTGCCAGCAGCCAAGGGGGCTGGGAAGCCGGAGCAGATACGCAGTATTTT.

This clone was counted a single time. A junction end diverges from the germline sequence, so it may reflect a read error. This chain uses TRBV29-1 with TRBJ2-1; 7 nucleotides match TRBD2. The CDR3 is 14 amino acids. Germline CDR1 reads SQVTM; CDR2 reads ANQGSEA. The CDR3: CSVETPGIAGSSLF. The CDR3 region has the DNA TGCAGCGTTGAAACCCCCGGGATAGCGGGCTCCTCCCTCTTC.

V and J are TRBV7-2 and TRBJ2-3; 10 bases agree with TRBD2. The CDR3 contains 15 residues. Germline V gene lookup returns CDR1 SGHTA and CDR2 FQGNSA. Unmatched junction bases numbered 4, after V lost 2 bases and J lost 5 bases. The CDR3 region is CASSLSGRAEDTQYF. As DNA, the CDR3 is TGTGCCAGCAGCTTAAGCGGGAGGGCAGAAGATACGCAGTATTTT.

The chain has TRBV5-6 and TRBJ2-5, with D unclear. The CDR3 is made up of 12 amino acids. CDR1 and CDR2 (germline): SGHDT, YYEEEE. Between the trimmed V and J ends, which lost 1 base and 11 bases, there was a span of 12 bases. CDR3 DNA: TGTGCCAGCAGCTTGAGGAGAAATGAGCAGTACTTC. Protein sequence: CASSLRRNEQYF. Looking up the rest from reference TRBV5-6 and TRBJ2-5 gives the full variable domain: DAGVTQSPTHLIKTRGQQVTLRCSPKSGHDTVSWYQQALGQGPQFIFQYYEEEERQRGNFPDRFSGHQFPNYSSELNVNALLLGDSALYLCASSLRRNEQYFGPGTRLLVL.

V gene TRBV19 combines with J gene TRBJ2-7; D call uncertain. Germline V lookup: CDR1 LNHDA, CDR2 SQIVND (reference sequence). Trimming pared 3 bases from V and 4 bases from J, leaving 10 bases between. The CDR3 has 13 amino acids. The CDR3, as DNA: TGTGCCAGTAGTATCGAACTGAGATACGAGCAGTACTTC. Translation gives CASSIELRYEQYF.

The table lists this clone with a few counts. The gene calls are TRBV7-3 and TRBJ2-7; 8 bases are a match to TRBD2. Trimming removed 0 bases from V and 3 bases from J; junction bases left unmatched: 4. CDR1 and CDR2 (germline): SGHTA, FQGTGA. This CDR3 spans 15 amino acids. CDR3 bases: TGTGCCAGCAGCTTAACTGGACTAGCTTTCTACGAGCAGTACTTC. Its protein is CASSLTGLAFYEQYF.